Shown below are 29 T cell receptor beta chains from a single sample sequenced in a study of blood T cell repertoires in COVID-19. The method was immunoSEQ multiplex PCR; TCRdb's version includes in-frame clones alone and lacks a portion of them. In the table there are approximately 40,000 clones, about 86% of which are singletons. The sample taken for sequencing was peripheral blood. The origin of the receptors is a middle-aged man with COVID-19, enrolled during active disease.

The rearrangement links TRBV19 to TRBJ1-2; TRBD1 matches at 9 bases. J was trimmed by 0 bases and V by 4 bases; bases with no gene match: 0. Germline V lookup: CDR1 LNHDA, CDR2 SQIVND (reference sequence). The CDR3 totals 14 residues. CDR3 nucleotides: TGTGCCAGTAGTAGACAGGGGGCTAACTATGGCTACACCTTC. Residues: CASSRQGANYGYTF. Looking up the rest from reference TRBV19 and TRBJ1-2 gives the full variable domain: DGGITQSPKYLFRKEGQNVTLSCEQNLNHDAMYWYRQDPGQGLRLIYYSQIVNDFQKGDIAEGYSVSREKKESFPLTVTSAQKNPTAFYLCASSRQGANYGYTFGSGTRLTVV.

This sequence joins TRBV15 and TRBJ2-7, with 9 nucleotides matching TRBD1. There are 15 residues in the CDR3. Losses at the gene ends were 1 base for V and 0 bases for J; bases not matched to a gene: 1. From germline, CDR1 is LNHNV and CDR2 YYDKDF (reference sequence). The CDR3 sequence: CATSRGGQGSYEQYF. As DNA, the CDR3 is TGTGCCACCAGCAGAGGGGGACAGGGCTCCTACGAGCAGTACTTC.

V gene TRBV3-1 (or the pseudogene TRBV3-2) combines with J gene TRBJ2-2; perhaps TRBD1 as D (5 bases). The ends were cut back, 1 base at V and 7 bases at J, with 16 bases in the middle. CDR3 length equals 16 residues. In germline, CDR1 is LGHDT, CDR2 YNNKEL (reference sequence). The DNA of the CDR3 is TGTGCCAGCAGCCAAGGCCTACAGGTTTTGGGCGGGGAGCTGTTTTTT. It translates to CASSQGLQVLGGELFF.

The V gene is TRBV28, the J gene TRBJ1-6; TRBD1 might be the D (5 bases). The CDR3 spans 17 residues. Germline V CDR1 and CDR2: MDHEN, SYDVKM. Trimming removed 6 bases from V and 7 bases from J, with 22 bases in between. DNA for the CDR3: TGTGCCAGCAGCTCGAGATCTGGACGGGGGAAGAATTCACCCCTCCACTTT. Amino acid sequence: CASSSRSGRGKNSPLHF.

The gene calls are TRBV28 and TRBJ1-5; D might be TRBD1 (5 bases). This CDR3 has 14 residues. The germline gives CDR1 MDHEN, CDR2 SYDVKM. Trimming left V 7 bases short and J 5 bases short, with 15 bases between. The CDR3 DNA is TGTGCCAGCACCCCTTTGGGGGGATATCAGCCCCAGCATTTT. It specifies CASTPLGGYQPQHF.

The rearrangement links TRBV24-1 to TRBJ2-3, with a possible D match to TRBD2 (6 bases). CDR1 is KGHDR, CDR2 SFDVKD, per germline. The V gene lost 5 bases and the J gene lost 1 base, with 9 bases spanning the gap. The CDR3 sequence is 14 residues long. The CDR3 DNA is TGTGCCACCAGTGCGGGACTCCGCACAGATACGCAGTATTTT. The encoded protein is CATSAGLRTDTQYF.

The J gene is TRBJ1-5, the V gene TRBV2; D perhaps matches TRBD1 (6 bases). Germline V lookup: CDR1 SNHLY, CDR2 FYNNEI. The V end lost 5 bases, the J end lost 1 base, and 24 bases lay between the germline ends. The CDR3 length is 19 residues. CDR3 residues: CASSTRQGSGGGSNQPQHF. CDR3 DNA: TGTGCCAGCAGTACCCGACAAGGAAGCGGGGGCGGAAGCAATCAGCCCCAGCATTTT.

The CDR3 nucleotides are TGTGCCAGCAGCTTTGGTGGAGCGGCTAGCACAGATACGCAGTATTTT. Protein: CASSFGGAASTDTQYF. The V call is TRBV5-4, the J call TRBJ2-3, with D possibly matching TRBD2 (5 bases). CDR1 is SGHNT and CDR2 is YYREEE in the germline V gene (reference sequence). Trimming pared 2 bases from V and 0 bases from J, leaving 13 bases between. CDR3 length: 16 residues.

V gene TRBV28 combines with J gene TRBJ2-1; the match to TRBD1 covers 7 bases. V lost 5 bases to trimming and J lost 4 bases; unmatched junction nucleotides: 2. CDR1 MDHEN and CDR2 SYDVKM come from the germline V gene. The CDR3 runs 13 residues. The CDR3 nucleotides read TGTGCCAGCAGTCTGACAGGGTACAATGAGCAGTTCTTC. Translating it yields CASSLTGYNEQFF.

The chain is built from TRBV7-9 and TRBJ1-1; D is possibly TRBD1 (6 bases). Germline CDR1 and CDR2: SEHNR and FQNEAQ (reference sequence). This CDR3 region has 13 residues. V was pared by 3 bases and J by 6 bases, with 11 bases between. The CDR3 DNA follows: TGTGCCAGCAGCTTTTCAGGGGTTCCTGAAGCTTTCTTT. This translates into CASSFSGVPEAFF. Drawing the rest from reference TRBV7-9 and TRBJ1-1, the complete variable domain is DTGVSQNPRHKITKRGQNVTFRCDPISEHNRLYWYRQTLGQGPEFLTYFQNEAQLEKSRLLSDRFSAERPKGSFSTLEIQRTEQGDSAMYLCASSFSGVPEAFFGQGTRLTVV.

The V gene is TRBV7-9, the J gene TRBJ2-7; D might be TRBD1 (6 bases). This CDR3 is 13 amino acids long. Trimming cost V 10 bases and J 3 bases, with 16 bases left between them. Germline CDR1 SEHNR, CDR2 FQNEAQ (reference sequence). CDR3 in DNA: TGTGCCACCGCCCAGGACAGATACTACGAGCAGTACTTC. Translated: CATAQDRYYEQYF.

V is TRBV27 and J is TRBJ2-3; D ambiguous. V shed 3 bases and J shed 0 bases, with 7 bases lying between them. CDR3 length equals 14 residues. Germline lookup yields CDR1 MNHEY and CDR2 SMNVEV (reference sequence). In DNA, the CDR3 is TGTGCCAGCAGTTTTAGAGAGAGCACAGATACGCAGTATTTT. The encoded protein is CASSFRESTDTQYF.

This chain uses TRBV4-1 with TRBJ1-5, with D perhaps matching TRBD1 (5 bases). V was cut by 1 base and J by 0 bases, with 10 bases left in between. CDR1 and CDR2 (germline): MGHRA, YSYEKL. This CDR3 is built from 16 residues. The CDR3 reads CASSQVGGVSNQPQHF. CDR3 DNA sequence: TGCGCCAGCAGCCAAGTTGGGGGGGTTAGCAATCAGCCCCAGCATTTT.

The rearrangement joins TRBV29-1 to TRBJ1-3, with D maybe TRBD1 (6 bases). V was pared by 6 bases and J by 5 bases, with 14 bases between. The CDR3 is made up of 13 amino acids. CDR1 SQVTM and CDR2 ANQGSEA come from the germline V gene. The CDR3 is CSVKKGGRNTIYF. The CDR3 DNA sequence: TGCAGCGTGAAGAAAGGGGGTAGAAACACCATATATTTT.

The V call is TRBV28, the J call TRBJ2-3; 10 positions agree with TRBD2. Germline loops: CDR1 MDHEN, CDR2 SYDVKM. The length of the CDR3 is 15 residues. V was pared by 5 bases and J by 1 base, with 3 bases of the junction left unmatched. In DNA, the CDR3 is TGTGCCAGCAGTGGAGCGGGGGGGCGCACAGATACGCAGTATTTT. Amino acid sequence: CASSGAGGRTDTQYF.

This chain links TRBV2 with TRBJ2-3, with D perhaps matching TRBD2 (7 bases). With 8 bases removed from V and 5 bases from J, the gap between germline ends came to 17 bases. The CDR3 covers 14 residues. Per the germline V gene, CDR1 is SNHLY and CDR2 is FYNNEI. CDR3 sequence reads: CASLRGGQGDTQYF. CDR3 DNA: TGTGCCAGCCTTAGGGGGGGTCAGGGAGATACGCAGTATTTT. The variable domain in full, with the rest retrieved from reference TRBV2 and TRBJ2-3, is EPEVTQTPSHQVTQMGQEVILRCVPISNHLYFYWYRQILGQKVEFLVSFYNNEISEKSEIFDDQFSVERPDGSNFTLKIRSTKLEDSAMYFCASLRGGQGDTQYFGPGTRLTVL.

The CDR3 loop is CASSYGQTNSPLHF. The CDR3 DNA reads as TGCGCCAGCAGCTACGGACAGACTAATTCACCCCTCCACTTT. V usage is TRBV5-1 and J usage is TRBJ1-6, with TRBD1 as a possible D gene (6 bases). Germline V CDR1 and CDR2: SGHRS, YFSETQ. This CDR3 is built from 14 residues. The germline V and J ends were trimmed by 3 bases and 6 bases, with 10 bases remaining between them. Supplemented by reference TRBV5-1 and TRBJ1-6, the full variable domain reads KAGVTQTPRYLIKTRGQQVTLSCSPISGHRSVSWYQQTPGQGLQFLFEYFSETQRNKGNFPGRFSGRQFSNSRSEMNVSTLELGDSALYLCASSYGQTNSPLHFGNGTRLTVT.

V is TRBV6-6 and J is TRBJ2-2, with unresolved D. This CDR3 is 11 amino acids long. Germline V gene data show CDR1 as MNHNY and CDR2 as SVGAGI (reference sequence). Trimming shortened V by 2 bases and J by 10 bases, and 5 bases separated the two germline ends. CDR3 nucleotides: TGTGCCAGCAGTTACAAGCTGGAGCTGTTTTTT. This sequence encodes CASSYKLELFF.

This sequence joins TRBV7-8 and TRBJ1-1; D is ambiguous. This CDR3 is 11 amino acids long. V lost 5 bases to trimming and J lost 8 bases, with 9 bases between them. Per germline, CDR1 SGHVS and CDR2 FQNEAQ. The CDR3 spells CASSPMREAFF. The CDR3 region has the DNA TGTGCCAGCAGCCCAATGCGGGAAGCTTTCTTT.

This clone was detected a few times. The V gene is TRBV19, the J gene TRBJ1-1; TRBD1 aligns across 8 bases. Germline CDR1 reads LNHDA; CDR2 reads SQIVND (reference sequence). J was trimmed by 8 bases and V by 8 bases; bases with no gene match: 1. The CDR3 runs to 10 residues. The DNA for the CDR3 is TGTGCCAGTGGGACAGGAGAAGCTTTCTTT. Translation: CASGTGEAFF.

The chain joins TRBV4-1 to TRBJ2-3; 10 positions agree with TRBD2. Losses at the gene ends were 3 bases for V and 5 bases for J; bases not matched to a gene: 2. Germline CDR1 is MGHRA and CDR2 is YSYEKL. There are 14 residues in the CDR3. CDR3 amino acids: CASSHSGGGDTQYF. CDR3 sequence (DNA): TGCGCCAGCAGCCACAGCGGGGGGGGAGATACGCAGTATTTT.

The chain joins TRBV3-1 (or the pseudogene TRBV3-2) to TRBJ2-1, with 8 bases lining up with TRBD2. The V gene end was trimmed by 5 bases and the J gene end by 10 bases; junction bases not matched to a gene: 1. The germline V gene encodes CDR1 LGHDT and CDR2 YNNKEL (reference sequence). CDR3 size: 11 residues. Here the CDR3 reads CASSLAGEQFF. In DNA, the CDR3 is TGTGCCAGCAGCTTAGCGGGGGAGCAGTTCTTC.

The chain carries TRBV7-8 and TRBJ2-1, with 8 bases lining up with TRBD1. The J segment lost 2 bases and the V segment lost 2 bases, leaving 5 bases of the junction unmatched. This CDR3 region has 16 residues. CDR1 and CDR2 from the germline V gene are SGHVS and FQNEAQ. The CDR3 here is CASSLLAGGTYNEQFF. CDR3 nucleotides: TGTGCCAGCAGCTTATTGGCAGGGGGCACCTACAATGAGCAGTTCTTC.

In its sample, this clone was seen once. The V call is TRBV24-1, the J call TRBJ2-1, with a possible D match to TRBD2 (5 bases). Trimming stripped 4 bases from V and 7 bases from J, with 22 bases between. Per germline, CDR1 KGHDR and CDR2 SFDVKD. The CDR3 runs 17 residues. The CDR3 here is CATSDSVWTDLLNEQFF. CDR3 nucleotide sequence: TGTGCCACCAGTGACTCCGTCTGGACTGACCTTCTAAATGAGCAGTTCTTC.

The chain couples TRBV9 to TRBJ1-2; 8 bases agree with TRBD1. V shed 5 bases, J shed 4 bases, and the junction held 7 bases outside the gene matches. The CDR3 consists of 14 residues. Germline values: CDR1 SGDLS, CDR2 YYNGEE. The CDR3, as DNA: TGTGCCAGCAGGGACCCGGACAGGGCCTATGGCTACACCTTC. Its protein is CASRDPDRAYGYTF.

The CDR3 is CASSGAGTSGAPIGNEQFF. The CDR3 DNA reads TGCGCCAGCAGCGGCGCCGGGACTAGCGGGGCCCCAATCGGTAATGAGCAGTTCTTC. The chain employs TRBV5-1 and TRBJ2-1; 13 bases match TRBD2. Germline V CDR1 and CDR2: SGHRS, YFSETQ. J was trimmed by 7 bases and V by 4 bases; bases with no gene match: 17. This CDR3 is built from 19 residues.

This chain connects TRBV10-3 to TRBJ1-1; D possibly corresponds to TRBD1 (5 bases). Germline CDR1 and CDR2: ENHRY and SYGVKD. The V gene lost 2 bases and the J gene lost 6 bases, with 13 bases spanning the gap. The CDR3 covers 14 residues. In DNA, the CDR3 is TGTGCCATCAGTGAGACCATGGGGCAGCCTGAAGCTTTCTTT. Protein sequence: CAISETMGQPEAFF.

The chain is built from TRBV6-4 and TRBJ1-1, with D possibly being TRBD1 (5 bases). The CDR3 sequence is 15 residues long. V was trimmed by 8 bases and J by 4 bases, leaving 20 bases between them. Germline values: CDR1 MRHNA, CDR2 SNTAGT. The CDR3 bases are TGTGCCAGCTATCGTGGGAAAGGGGTGTCCACTGAAGCTTTCTTT. Amino acid sequence: CASYRGKGVSTEAFF.

The chain employs TRBV3-1 (or the pseudogene TRBV3-2) and TRBJ2-7; TRBD1 matches at 8 bases. V lost 1 base to trimming and J lost 5 bases; unmatched junction nucleotides: 22. CDR1 LGHDT and CDR2 YNNKEL come from the germline V gene (reference sequence). The CDR3 runs 20 residues. The chain's CDR3 is CASSQVEGGQVIGPGNEQYF. CDR3 in DNA: TGTGCCAGCAGCCAAGTTGAGGGGGGACAGGTGATTGGGCCTGGGAACGAGCAGTACTTC.